Sequencing of this T cell receptor (beta chain) was carried out in a study of cytomegalovirus exposure and HLA in healthy donors. Produced via immunoSEQ multiplex PCR; TCRdb's table is partial and in-frame only. The sample has 150,000 to 200,000 clones, around four fifths seen once. V gave up 4 bases and J gave up 1 base; unmatched junction bases: 8. Germline assignment: CDR1 SGHDT and CDR2 YYEEEE. The CDR3 totals 16 residues. Sample: PBMCs. This clonotype originated in a young man in good health and CMV-seropositive. The rearrangement uses TRBV5-6 and TRBJ2-3; 8 bases fit TRBD1. CDR3 sequence (DNA): TGTGCCAGCAGCCCGGGGACAGGTCTCCGCACAGATACGCAGTATTTT. It codes for CASSPGTGLRTDTQYF.